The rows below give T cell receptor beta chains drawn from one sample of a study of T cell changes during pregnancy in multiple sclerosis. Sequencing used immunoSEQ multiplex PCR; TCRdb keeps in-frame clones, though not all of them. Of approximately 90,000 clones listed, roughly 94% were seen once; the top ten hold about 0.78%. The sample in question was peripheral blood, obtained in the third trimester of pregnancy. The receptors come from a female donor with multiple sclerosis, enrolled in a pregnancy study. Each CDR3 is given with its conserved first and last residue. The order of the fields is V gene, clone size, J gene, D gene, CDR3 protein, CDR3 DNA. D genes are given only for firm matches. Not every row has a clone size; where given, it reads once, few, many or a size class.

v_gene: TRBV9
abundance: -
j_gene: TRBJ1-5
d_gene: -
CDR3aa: CASSRGAVSNQPQHF
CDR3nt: TGTGCCAGCAGCCGGGGGGCGGTGAGCAATCAGCCCCAGCATTTT

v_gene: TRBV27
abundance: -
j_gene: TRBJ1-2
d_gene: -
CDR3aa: CASSEGRRYGYTF
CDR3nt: TGTGCCAGCTCCGAAGGGAGGCGGTATGGCTACACCTTC

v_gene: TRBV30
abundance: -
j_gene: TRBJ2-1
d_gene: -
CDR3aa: CAWSEDLAFNEQFF
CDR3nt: TGTGCCTGGAGTGAAGACCTAGCCTTCAATGAGCAGTTCTTC

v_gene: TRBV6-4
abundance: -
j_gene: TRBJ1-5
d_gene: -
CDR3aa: CASSDQGQPQHF
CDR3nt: TGTGCCAGCAGTGACCAGGGCCAGCCCCAGCATTTT

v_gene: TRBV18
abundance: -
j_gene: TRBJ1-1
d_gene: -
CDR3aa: CASSPQDRNPAFF
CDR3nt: TGTGCCAGCTCACCCCAGGACAGAAATCCGGCTTTCTTT

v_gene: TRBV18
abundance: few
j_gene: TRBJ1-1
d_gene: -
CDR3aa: CASSPLEGTGNTEAFF
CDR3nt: TGTGCCAGCTCACCACTTGAAGGTACAGGGAACACTGAAGCTTTCTTT

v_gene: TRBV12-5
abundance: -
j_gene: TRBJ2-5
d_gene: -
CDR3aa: CASGLVHGGKETQYF
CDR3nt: TGTGCTAGTGGTTTGGTACATGGGGGCAAGGAGACCCAGTACTTC

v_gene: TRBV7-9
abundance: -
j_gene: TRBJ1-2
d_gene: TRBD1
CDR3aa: CASSLFRQGVDSYTF
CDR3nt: TGTGCCAGCAGCTTGTTCCGTCAGGGGGTGGATAGCTACACCTTC

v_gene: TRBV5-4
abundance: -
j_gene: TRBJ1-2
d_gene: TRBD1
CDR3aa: CASSSDRVGGYTF
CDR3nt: TGTGCCAGCAGCTCAGACAGGGTTGGTGGCTACACCTTC

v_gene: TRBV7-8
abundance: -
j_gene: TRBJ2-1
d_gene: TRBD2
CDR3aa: CASSARGWTSGSVGLYNEQFF
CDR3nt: TGTGCCAGCAGCGCCCGAGGTTGGACTAGCGGGAGTGTAGGTCTTTACAATGAGCAGTTCTTC

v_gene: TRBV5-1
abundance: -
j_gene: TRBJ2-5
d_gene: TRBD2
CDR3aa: CASSLGLAGGLETQYF
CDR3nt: TGCGCCAGCAGCTTGGGACTAGCGGGAGGGTTAGAGACCCAGTACTTC

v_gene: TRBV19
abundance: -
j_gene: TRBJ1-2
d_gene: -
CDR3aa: CASTGSFYGYTF
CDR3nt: TGTGCCAGTACCGGGAGCTTTTATGGCTACACCTTC

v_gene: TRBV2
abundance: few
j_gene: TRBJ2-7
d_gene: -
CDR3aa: CASSSEHGEQYF
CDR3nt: TGTGCCAGCAGCAGCGAACACGGGGAGCAGTACTTC

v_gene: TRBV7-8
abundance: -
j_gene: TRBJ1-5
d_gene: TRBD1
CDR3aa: CASSSRQGNLNQPQHF
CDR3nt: TGTGCCAGCAGCTCGCGACAGGGAAACCTCAATCAGCCCCAGCATTTT

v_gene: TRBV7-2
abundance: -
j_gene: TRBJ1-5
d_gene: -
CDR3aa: CASSLAQAGNQPQHF
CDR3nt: TGTGCCAGCAGCTTAGCGCAGGCTGGCAATCAGCCCCAGCATTTT